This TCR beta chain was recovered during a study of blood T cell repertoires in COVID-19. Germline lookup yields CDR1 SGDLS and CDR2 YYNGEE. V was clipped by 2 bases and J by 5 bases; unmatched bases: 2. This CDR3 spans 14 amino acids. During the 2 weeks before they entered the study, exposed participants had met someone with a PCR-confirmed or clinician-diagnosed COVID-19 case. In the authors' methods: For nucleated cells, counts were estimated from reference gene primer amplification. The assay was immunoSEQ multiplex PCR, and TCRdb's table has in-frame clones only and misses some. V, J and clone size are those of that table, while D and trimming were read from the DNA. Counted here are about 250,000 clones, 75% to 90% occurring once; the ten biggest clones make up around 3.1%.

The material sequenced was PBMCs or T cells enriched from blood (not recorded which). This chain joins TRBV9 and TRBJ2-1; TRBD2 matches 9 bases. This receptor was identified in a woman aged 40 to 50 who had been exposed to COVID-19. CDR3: CASSVSGGNNEQFF. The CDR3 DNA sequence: TGTGCCAGCAGCGTTAGCGGGGGCAACAATGAGCAGTTCTTC. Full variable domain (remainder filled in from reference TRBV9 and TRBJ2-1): DSGVTQTPKHLITATGQRVTLRCSPRSGDLSVYWYQQSLDQGLQFLIQYYNGEERAKGNILERFSAQQFPDLHSELNLSSLELGDSALYFCASSVSGGNNEQFFGPGTRLTVL.